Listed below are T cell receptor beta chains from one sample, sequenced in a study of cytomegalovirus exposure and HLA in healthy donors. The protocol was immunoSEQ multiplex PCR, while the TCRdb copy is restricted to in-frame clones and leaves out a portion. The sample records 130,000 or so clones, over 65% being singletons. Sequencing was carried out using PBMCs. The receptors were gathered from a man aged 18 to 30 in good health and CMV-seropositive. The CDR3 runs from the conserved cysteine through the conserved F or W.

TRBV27,CASGGNFYEQYF
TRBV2,CASSTQGAINEKLFF
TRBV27,CASSRKFAQGFNEKLFF
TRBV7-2,CASSQIMNTEAFF
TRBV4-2,CASSPQLNSASGELFF
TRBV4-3,CASSQDRLASGGELFF
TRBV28,CASSFSLGVTNIQYF
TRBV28,CASSPSGNYGYTF
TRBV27,CASSPGLVGEQFF
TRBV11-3,CASSLTGMNTEAFF
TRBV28,CASTPRGNEQYF
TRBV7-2,CASSEYRNQPQHF
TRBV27,CASSQNDRGRSNTQYF
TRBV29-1,CSVGPTHSYEQYF
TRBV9,CASSVGLGGLEQYF
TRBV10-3,CAISESDPIQAGGSGTQYF
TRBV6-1,CAPGTGGYEQYF
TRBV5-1,CASSRGTANTEAFF
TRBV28,CASSKTGYNQPQHF
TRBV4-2,CASSQEGTSGTYNEQFF
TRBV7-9,CASSLVLKGQSNQPQHF
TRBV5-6,CASSFWGGGSNQPQHF
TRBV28,CASSSNPRGNGYTF
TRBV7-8,CASSRSGQSYEQYF
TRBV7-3,CASSSGGTQYF
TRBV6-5,CASSYRSNQPQHF
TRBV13,CASSSDRTGEAFF
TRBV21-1,CASSKRGRRLIEAFF
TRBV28,CASNLPSGQATEAFF
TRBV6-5,CASSYSGQAGNEQFF
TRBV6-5,CASRLGTEAFF
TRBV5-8,CASSLHTGSYNEQFF
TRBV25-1,CASKDQGGETQYF
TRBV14,CASSLWTGGNTGELFF
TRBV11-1,CASSPPWRDTQYF
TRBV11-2,CASSSPTTGRAETQYF
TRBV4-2,CASSQDPRDYEQYF
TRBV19,CASSIGDSETQYF
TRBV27,CASSPRLAGAYNEQFF
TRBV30,CAWRRGYEKLFF
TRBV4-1,CASSHPGSSYEQYF